Listed here are 15 T cell receptor beta chains from one sample, sequenced in a study of early T cells in non-severe SARS-CoV-2 infection. TCRdb called the 5' RACE reads again in MiXCR, with one record for every CDR3 protein. The table records roughly 81,000 distinct CDR3 sequences, 12% of them present only once. The specimen was whole blood. The receptors shown here come from an adult who was a healthcare worker with PCR-confirmed SARS-CoV-2 infection or an uninfected control (not recorded which).

This clonotype has only a few counts. The chain uses TRBV11-1 and TRBJ2-7, with D possibly TRBD2 on 7 matching bases. The germline V and J ends were trimmed by 2 bases and 2 bases, with 13 bases remaining between them. Germline CDR1 and CDR2: SGHAT and FQDESV (reference sequence). The length of the CDR3 is 15 residues. This CDR3 is CASSLRGALPYEQYF. The DNA of the CDR3 is TGTGCCAGCAGCTTACGGGGGGCGCTTCCCTACGAGCAGTACTTC.

The V and J genes are TRBV28 and TRBJ2-4; no definite D call. Trimming removed 5 bases from V and 7 bases from J, with 12 bases in between. The CDR3 length is 13 residues. CDR1 is MDHEN and CDR2 is SYDVKM in the germline V gene. The CDR3 nucleotides read TGTGCCAGCAGTCCAAGCCCGAGGAACATTCAGTACTTC. Amino acids: CASSPSPRNIQYF.

Many counts were recorded for this clonotype. The chain links TRBV24-1 to TRBJ2-3; TRBD2 matches 11 bases. In germline, CDR1 is KGHDR, CDR2 SFDVKD. This CDR3 contains 14 residues. Unmatched junction bases numbered 1, after V lost 3 bases and J lost 6 bases. DNA of the CDR3: TGTGCCACCAGTGATCGGACTAGCGGGGATACGCAGTATTTT. Its translation is CATSDRTSGDTQYF.

V and J are TRBV5-6 and TRBJ2-3, with 9 bases lining up with TRBD1. Germline V gives CDR1 SGHDT, CDR2 YYEEEE. With V trimmed by 4 bases and J by 7 bases, 7 bases remained unmatched. This CDR3 region has 14 residues. The CDR3 region is CASSPGQGRNTQYF. CDR3 DNA sequence: TGTGCCAGCAGCCCGGGACAGGGTCGTAATACGCAGTATTTT. Filled out from reference TRBV5-6 and TRBJ2-3, the complete variable domain reads DAGVTQSPTHLIKTRGQQVTLRCSPKSGHDTVSWYQQALGQGPQFIFQYYEEEERQRGNFPDRFSGHQFPNYSSELNVNALLLGDSALYLCASSPGQGRNTQYFGPGTRLTVL.

The chain has TRBV7-2 and TRBJ2-3; 14 bases map to TRBD2. V lost 5 bases, J lost 7 bases, and 8 bases stayed unmatched. The CDR3 spans 16 residues. Per the germline V gene, CDR1 is SGHTA and CDR2 is FQGNSA. The CDR3 reads CASSPTSGGARYTQYF. The CDR3 DNA is TGTGCCAGCAGCCCGACTAGCGGGGGGGCTCGCTATACGCAGTATTTT.

The CDR3 here is CASTSRDRGSSPLHF. CDR3 in DNA: TGTGCCAGCACATCCCGGGACAGGGGTAGTTCACCCCTCCACTTT. This chain connects TRBV28 to TRBJ1-6; 10 bases align to TRBD1. J was trimmed by 9 bases and V by 7 bases; bases with no gene match: 9. The CDR3 extends over 15 amino acids. Per the germline V gene, CDR1 is MDHEN and CDR2 is SYDVKM.

Only a few counts were recorded for this clonotype. V gene TRBV5-4 combines with J gene TRBJ2-2, with 11 bases aligning to TRBD2. Germline lookup yields CDR1 SGHNT and CDR2 YYREEE (reference sequence). This CDR3 is built from 16 residues. Trimming at V came to 4 bases and at J to 2 bases, leaving 4 bases not matched to a gene. CDR3 in DNA: TGTGCCAGCAGCACCGGGACTAGCGGTAACACCGGGGAGCTGTTTTTT. It yields the protein CASSTGTSGNTGELFF.

This clonotype turned up a few times. The chain combines TRBV11-2 with TRBJ2-3, with D possibly being TRBD2 (6 bases). CDR3 length equals 15 residues. V lost 5 bases and J lost 3, with 15 bases in between. The germline V gene has CDR1 SGHAT and CDR2 FQNNGV. CDR3 sequence reads: CASSLGLPSTDTQYF. The CDR3 nucleotides are TGTGCCAGCAGCCTCGGACTACCTTCGACAGATACGCAGTATTTT.

This clonotype was observed a handful of times. The chain links TRBV7-6 to TRBJ1-1, with D perhaps matching TRBD1 (5 bases). The germline V gene encodes CDR1 SGHVS and CDR2 FNYEAQ. Trimming left V 5 bases short and J 1 base short, with 11 bases between. CDR3 length: 14 residues. The CDR3 DNA follows: TGTGCCAGCAGCCGGGGACCGCCGAACACTGAAGCTTTCTTT. It encodes CASSRGPPNTEAFF.

The chain combines TRBV5-1 with TRBJ2-5; 9 bases match TRBD2. There are 16 residues in the CDR3. Germline CDR1 and CDR2: SGHRS and YFSETQ. V was clipped by 1 base and J by 1 base; unmatched bases: 5. CDR3 amino acids: CASSLPSGGPQETQYF. CDR3 in DNA: TGCGCCAGCAGCTTGCCCAGCGGGGGGCCCCAAGAGACCCAGTACTTC. The full variable domain, its missing parts supplied by reference TRBV5-1 and TRBJ2-5, is KAGVTQTPRYLIKTRGQQVTLSCSPISGHRSVSWYQQTPGQGLQFLFEYFSETQRNKGNFPGRFSGRQFSNSRSEMNVSTLELGDSALYLCASSLPSGGPQETQYFGPGTRLLVL.

There are many counts of this clonotype. This chain uses TRBV10-2 with TRBJ2-5; 14 bases are shared with TRBD2. V lost 3 bases, J lost 5 bases, and 14 bases stayed unmatched. Germline lookup yields CDR1 WSHSY and CDR2 SAAADI. The CDR3 totals 19 residues. The CDR3 loop is CASSDGLAGGGSTTETQYF. DNA for the CDR3: TGCGCCAGCAGTGACGGACTAGCGGGGGGTGGGTCCACCACGGAGACCCAGTACTTC.

This clonotype was seen a single time. This chain joins TRBV5-1 and TRBJ2-7; TRBD1 matches 9 bases. The CDR3 runs 17 residues. After removal of 3 bases from V and 0 bases from J, the junction contained 10 bases not matched to a gene. Germline V gene sequence: CDR1 SGHRS, CDR2 YFSETQ. CDR3 in DNA: TGCGCCAGCAGCTCGGGACAGGGAAGCCCTAGCTCCTACGAGCAGTACTTC. It yields the protein CASSSGQGSPSSYEQYF.

This clonotype was detected only a few times. CDR3 region: CASVYRTGINQPQHF. DNA for the CDR3: TGTGCCAGCGTATATCGGACGGGGATCAATCAGCCCCAGCATTTT. V and J are TRBV2 and TRBJ1-5; D ambiguous. Germline V gene data show CDR1 as SNHLY and CDR2 as FYNNEI. The CDR3 contains 15 residues. Trimming pared 8 bases from V and 3 bases from J, leaving 17 bases between.

This clonotype was observed a handful of times. The chain couples TRBV7-3 to TRBJ1-3, with a possible D match to TRBD1 (6 bases). The germline CDR1 and CDR2 sequences are SGHTA and FQGTGA. The CDR3 extends over 16 amino acids. The ends were cut back, 5 bases at V and 2 bases at J, with 16 bases in the middle. The DNA of the CDR3 is TGTGCCAGCAGCCCCTCGACCGGGGGCCCTGGAAACACCATATATTTT. Translating gives CASSPSTGGPGNTIYF.

The rearrangement joins TRBV6-5 to TRBJ1-4; maybe TRBD1 (6 bases). The CDR3 consists of 14 residues. Germline CDR1 is MNHEY and CDR2 is SVGAGI. V was clipped by 5 bases and J by 4 bases, with 11 bases between them. For the CDR3, the DNA is TGTGCCAGCAGTAGGGGGGAGGATAATGAAAAACTGTTTTTT. Protein sequence: CASSRGEDNEKLFF.